The entry below gives a single TCR beta chain sequence along with its context. Its antigen is unidentified. These data are taken from a study of shared clonotypes between healthy human individuals. In the study overall: Donors consisted of two women and three men between 18 and 49.

Measured with immunoSEQ multiplex PCR; TCRdb has only the in-frame clones, and not every one. Among about 870,000 clones listed, nearly 95% were seen once. Positively selected for CCR7, the CD45RO-negative cells used as naive CD8 cells excluded terminally differentiated effector memory CD45RA+ cells. Points from the study as a whole: The study found 4.5% to 6% of naive CD4 clonotypes shared across four donors. It was expected that sequencing depth would affect clonotype sharing among donors. Generation probability values for non-shared clonotypes were lower than those for clonotypes shared by all four donors.

The CDR3 loop spans 14 amino acids. CDR1 SGHNT and CDR2 YENEEA come from the germline V gene. Trimming stripped 1 base from V and 4 bases from J, with 10 bases between. This TCR came from a man in his thirties or forties in good health. The sample consisted of naive CD8+ T cells sorted from blood. This sequence joins TRBV11-3 and TRBJ1-1, with D perhaps matching TRBD1 (5 bases). Here the CDR3 reads CASSLGGRGTEAFF. The CDR3 nucleotides read TGTGCCAGCAGCTTAGGGGGTAGGGGCACTGAAGCTTTCTTT.